This entry lists 28 T cell receptor beta chains sequenced from one sample in a study of blood T cells in healthy people across ages. The use of a sample-barcoded 5' primer and a J-beta primer mix characterized a second PCR of 7 to 11 cycles. TCRdb passed the 5' RACE reads through MiXCR, listing each CDR3 protein once. There are 450,000 to 700,000 distinct CDR3 sequences in the sample; 27% occur only once, and less than 20% lies in the top ten. The specimen sequenced was blood. These receptor sequences come from a woman between 65 and 79 years old in good health.

This clonotype occurred a few times. Sequence at one end of the junction differs from germline and may be a read error. The rearrangement uses TRBV6-2 or TRBV6-3 and TRBJ2-4; TRBD2 matches at 7 bases. The CDR3 has 14 amino acids. Germline V gene data show CDR1 as MNHEY and CDR2 as SVGEGT. CDR3 nucleotide sequence: TGTGCCAGCAGTTACTCCGCGGGGGTCCCTACGATGGACTTC. It is translated as CASSYSAGVPTMDF.

J is TRBJ2-5 and V is TRBV6-2 or TRBV6-3, with TRBD2 as a possible D gene (5 bases). V lost 0 bases, J lost 5 bases, and 10 bases lay in between. The CDR3 covers 14 residues. The germline V gene has CDR1 MNHEY and CDR2 SVGEGT. As DNA, the CDR3 is TGTGCCAGCAGTTACTCGACTACGGTGGAGACCCAGTACTTC. This sequence encodes CASSYSTTVETQYF.

The V gene is TRBV19, the J gene TRBJ2-3, with D uncertain. Between the trimmed V and J ends, which lost 5 bases and 3 bases, there was a span of 15 bases. Germline lookup yields CDR1 LNHDA and CDR2 SQIVND (reference sequence). This CDR3 comprises 15 residues. This chain's CDR3 is CASSGGREWTDTQYF. The CDR3 DNA reads as TGTGCCAGTAGTGGTGGACGCGAGTGGACAGATACGCAGTATTTT.

V and J are TRBV7-2 and TRBJ1-5; 8 bases align to TRBD1. Germline CDR1 is SGHTA and CDR2 is FQGNSA. V lost 5 bases to trimming and J lost 0 bases; unmatched junction nucleotides: 3. The CDR3 is 15 amino acids. The CDR3 DNA sequence: TGTGCCAGCAGCGGACAGGGACATAGCAATCAGCCCCAGCATTTT. The encoded protein is CASSGQGHSNQPQHF.

V and J are TRBV7-9 and TRBJ1-5, with a weak D call TRBD1 (5 bases). Trimming cost V 4 bases and J 2 bases, with 15 bases left between them. This CDR3 is built from 16 residues. Germline assignment: CDR1 SEHNR and CDR2 FQNEAQ (reference sequence). The CDR3 loop reads CASSSFQGLGNQPQHF. CDR3 sequence (DNA): TGTGCCAGCAGCTCTTTCCAGGGCCTTGGCAATCAGCCCCAGCATTTT.

This chain uses TRBV20-1 with TRBJ1-2; D is undetermined. The V end was cut by 3 bases, the J end by 3 bases, with 8 bases between. The CDR3 spans 12 residues. The germline gives CDR1 DFQATT, CDR2 SNEGSKA (reference sequence). The CDR3 DNA reads as TGCAGTGCTAGTACCTTAGACTATGGCTACACCTTC. It specifies CSASTLDYGYTF.

This rearrangement joins TRBV5-1 to TRBJ1-6; 11 bases map to TRBD1. V shed 5 bases, J shed 8 bases, and the junction held 9 bases outside the gene matches. There are 16 residues in the CDR3. Per the germline V gene, CDR1 is SGHRS and CDR2 is YFSETQ. In DNA form, the CDR3 reads TGCGCCAGCAGGCCCGTAATGGACAGGGGGCATTCACCCCTCCACTTT. Its protein product is CASRPVMDRGHSPLHF.

The chain combines TRBV29-1 with TRBJ1-5; the match to TRBD1 covers 7 bases. V dropped 5 bases and J dropped 8; count of bases not matched to a gene: 6. This CDR3 spans 12 amino acids. The germline V gene has CDR1 SQVTM and CDR2 ANQGSEA. The CDR3 region is CSVSWTGEPQHF. The DNA of the CDR3 is TGCAGCGTTAGCTGGACAGGCGAGCCCCAGCATTTT.

The V call is TRBV6-5, the J call TRBJ1-2, with D unresolved. CDR3 length equals 13 residues. Trimming took off 6 bases at V and 1 base at J, with 9 bases between the two ends. The germline V gene encodes CDR1 MNHEY and CDR2 SVGAGI. In DNA form, the CDR3 reads TGTGCCAGCAGAATGGGCCGTAACTATGGCTACACCTTC. It specifies CASRMGRNYGYTF.

The table lists this clonotype with many counts. The chain's CDR3 is CASSLLRGFHSGNTIYF. Written as DNA, the CDR3 is TGTGCCAGCAGCTTGCTGCGAGGCTTCCACTCTGGAAACACCATATATTTT. V gene TRBV5-5 combines with J gene TRBJ1-3; no clear D. With 1 base removed from V and 0 bases from J, the gap between germline ends came to 14 bases. The CDR3 covers 17 residues. The germline V gene encodes CDR1 SGHKS and CDR2 YYEKEE (reference sequence).

This clonotype appeared a few times. This chain links TRBV2 with TRBJ2-1; TRBD1 matches 11 bases. Germline lookup yields CDR1 SNHLY and CDR2 FYNNEI. Losses at the gene ends were 2 bases for V and 10 bases for J; bases not matched to a gene: 7. The CDR3 totals 15 residues. The CDR3 DNA follows: TGTGCCAGCAGTGAACTGGGACAGGGGGAGGGCGAGCAGTTCTTC. This encodes CASSELGQGEGEQFF.

This clonotype was observed a handful of times. This chain connects TRBV29-1 to TRBJ2-5, with TRBD2 identical over 8 bases. The germline V gene encodes CDR1 SQVTM and CDR2 ANQGSEA. V dropped 6 bases and J dropped 1; count of bases not matched to a gene: 4. This CDR3 contains 13 residues. In DNA, the CDR3 is TGCAGCGTCGGAGGGACTAGCCAAGAGACCCAGTACTTC. This sequence encodes CSVGGTSQETQYF.

The rearrangement joins TRBV2 to TRBJ2-4; tentatively, D is TRBD1 (6 bases). Germline V gene data show CDR1 as SNHLY and CDR2 as FYNNEI. The germline V and J ends were trimmed by 7 bases and 4 bases, with 17 bases remaining between them. This CDR3 contains 15 residues. CDR3 sequence: CASTETRTAKNIQYF. The CDR3 DNA follows: TGTGCCAGCACCGAGACCCGGACAGCGAAAAACATTCAGTACTTC.

CDR3 region: CATSDTSGGQETQYF. CDR3 DNA: TGTGCCACCAGTGATACTAGCGGGGGGCAAGAGACCCAGTACTTC. The chain combines TRBV24-1 with TRBJ2-5, with 12 nucleotides matching TRBD2. Losses at the gene ends were 3 bases for V and 2 bases for J; bases not matched to a gene: 0. The CDR3 is made up of 15 amino acids. Germline values: CDR1 KGHDR, CDR2 SFDVKD.

This clonotype occurred many times. V is TRBV7-9 and J is TRBJ1-5; 8 bases line up with TRBD1. The ends lost 4 bases at V and 6 bases at J; junction bases unmatched: 14. Germline V CDR1 and CDR2: SEHNR, FQNEAQ (reference sequence). CDR3 length: 17 amino acids. CDR3 nucleotide sequence: TGTGCCAGCAGCTATCCCCCCGGGGCAGGGGGCCCTCAGCCCCAGCATTTT. Amino acid sequence: CASSYPPGAGGPQPQHF.

In this sample, this clonotype turned up a few times. The chain couples TRBV18 to TRBJ2-7, with D maybe TRBD1 (5 bases). Germline CDR1 reads KGHSH; CDR2 reads LQKENI. The V end was cut by 4 bases, the J end by 5 bases, with 15 bases between. This CDR3 is built from 14 residues. In DNA form, the CDR3 reads TGTGCCAGCTCACAAGGGTTCCGCAGGGACGAGCAGTACTTC. Protein product: CASSQGFRRDEQYF.

V and J are TRBV20-1 and TRBJ2-3, with TRBD2 identical over 11 bases. V lost 2 bases to trimming and J lost 2 bases; unmatched junction nucleotides: 6. This CDR3 has 16 amino acids. Germline V gene sequence: CDR1 DFQATT, CDR2 SNEGSKA (reference sequence). Written as DNA, the CDR3 is TGCAGTGCTAGAAGAGGGACTAGCGGTAACACAGATACGCAGTATTTT. It is translated as CSARRGTSGNTDTQYF.

The chain has TRBV20-1 and TRBJ2-2, with D uncertain. The ends were cut back, 1 base at V and 1 base at J, with 10 bases in the middle. Germline CDR1 DFQATT, CDR2 SNEGSKA (reference sequence). This CDR3 has 15 amino acids. Here the CDR3 reads CSARGHPENTGELFF. Written as DNA, the CDR3 is TGCAGTGCTAGAGGACACCCGGAGAACACCGGGGAGCTGTTTTTT.

Only a few counts were recorded for this clonotype. The J gene is TRBJ2-7, the V gene TRBV7-9; a possible D gene is TRBD1 (6 bases). V gave up 5 bases and J gave up 4 bases, with 18 bases separating them. Germline V lookup: CDR1 SEHNR, CDR2 FQNEAQ (reference sequence). The CDR3 spans 15 residues. DNA for the CDR3: TGTGCCAGCAGCCCCGATACCGGCAGGGGATACGAGCAGTACTTC. Translation gives CASSPDTGRGYEQYF.

This clonotype was seen ten or more times. The chain uses TRBV29-1 and TRBJ2-6, with 7 bases aligning to TRBD1. The CDR3 is 14 residues long. Germline lookup yields CDR1 SQVTM and CDR2 ANQGSEA. Germline trimming cut 6 bases from V and 4 bases from J; bases unmatched to any gene: 6. The DNA of the CDR3 is TGCAGCGTGGCCACAGGGGTCGGGGCCAACGTCCTGACTTTC. Residues: CSVATGVGANVLTF.

This clonotype was counted between two and nine times. The conserved final phenylalanine or tryptophan is absent from the CDR3, which likely points to a read error. The gene calls are TRBV4-3 and TRBJ2-5, with 13 bases matching TRBD2. The tail of the sequence fits TRBJ2-1 better, so the J call may be wrong. The length of the CDR3 is 16 residues. Germline-derived CDR1 and CDR2 are LGHNA and YSLEER. The CDR3 loop is CASSQALAGGYNEQFL. In nucleotides, the CDR3 is TGCGCCAGCAGCCAAGCACTAGCGGGGGGGTACAATGAGCAGTTCCTC.

This clonotype was seen only a few times. This rearrangement joins TRBV20-1 to TRBJ2-3; 9 bases fit TRBD1. Germline V gene data show CDR1 as DFQATT and CDR2 as SNEGSKA (reference sequence). The J segment lost 3 bases and the V segment lost 5 bases, leaving 3 bases of the junction unmatched. There are 13 residues in the CDR3. The CDR3 protein is CSAPDRGTDTQYF. CDR3 DNA: TGCAGTGCTCCCGACAGGGGGACAGATACGCAGTATTTT.

This chain uses TRBV13 with TRBJ2-5; D gene uncertain. Gene TRBJ2-7 matches the end of the DNA better, so the J call may be wrong. Germline assignment: CDR1 PRHDT and CDR2 FYEKMQ (reference sequence). The CDR3 has 13 residues. This CDR3 reads CASSLDNSYEQYF. CDR3 sequence (DNA): TGTGCCAGCAGCTTAGACAACTCCTACGAGCAGTACTTC.

This clonotype was picked up a small number of times. The V and J genes are TRBV12-3 or TRBV12-4 and TRBJ1-2, with TRBD1 matching over 7 bases. Trimming took 5 bases from V and 2 from J; bases not matched to a gene: 2. The CDR3 runs 13 residues. In DNA form, the CDR3 reads TGTGCCAGCAGTGTACAGGGGAACTATGGCTACACCTTC. Its protein is CASSVQGNYGYTF.

The chain links TRBV10-3 to TRBJ2-2; 8 nucleotides match TRBD2. The ends lost 3 bases at V and 1 base at J; junction bases unmatched: 4. The length of the CDR3 is 16 residues. In germline, CDR1 is ENHRY, CDR2 SYGVKD. The CDR3, as DNA: TGTGCCATCAGTGAACGAAGCGGGGGGAACACCGGGGAGCTGTTTTTT. It is translated as CAISERSGGNTGELFF.

This chain uses TRBV20-1 with TRBJ2-1; D possibly corresponds to TRBD1 (6 bases). V was pared by 1 base and J by 1 base, with 11 bases between. CDR1 and CDR2 from the germline V gene are DFQATT and SNEGSKA (reference sequence). The CDR3 is 15 residues long. The CDR3 spells CSARGWDTSYNEQFF. CDR3 DNA sequence: TGCAGTGCTAGAGGATGGGACACTTCCTACAATGAGCAGTTCTTC.

This clonotype was picked up a small number of times. The chain has TRBV2 and TRBJ1-2; possibly TRBD1 for D (5 bases). Deletions cut 10 bases from V and 4 bases from J, with 22 bases between. CDR3 size: 15 residues. Germline CDR1 SNHLY, CDR2 FYNNEI. The CDR3 spells CATGQTPDLSYGYTF. The DNA for the CDR3 is TGTGCCACCGGACAAACCCCCGATTTGAGCTATGGCTACACCTTC.

The sample holds a few counts of this clonotype. This chain connects TRBV7-9 to TRBJ1-4, with 7 bases lining up with TRBD1. From germline, CDR1 is SEHNR and CDR2 FQNEAQ (reference sequence). The CDR3 runs 14 residues. Trimming removed 4 bases from V and 13 bases from J; junction bases left unmatched: 12. The CDR3 region has the DNA TGTGCCAGCAGCTCCCGGACAGGCGCCCTCGGACTGTTTTTT. Encoded protein: CASSSRTGALGLFF. The full variable domain, with the rest looked up from reference TRBV7-9 and TRBJ1-4, is DTGVSQNPRHKITKRGQNVTFRCDPISEHNRLYWYRQTLGQGPEFLTYFQNEAQLEKSRLLSDRFSAERPKGSFSTLEIQRTEQGDSAMYLCASSSRTGALGLFFGSGTQLSVL.